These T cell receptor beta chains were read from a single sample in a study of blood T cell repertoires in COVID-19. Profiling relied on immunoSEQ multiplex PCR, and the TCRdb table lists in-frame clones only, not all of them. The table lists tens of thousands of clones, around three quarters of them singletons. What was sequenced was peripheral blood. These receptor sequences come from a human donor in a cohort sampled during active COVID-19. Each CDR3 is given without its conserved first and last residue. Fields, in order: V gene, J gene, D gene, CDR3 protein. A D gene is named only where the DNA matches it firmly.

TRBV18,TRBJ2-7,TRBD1,ASSTGAYEQY
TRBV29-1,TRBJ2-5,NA,SVPAGQLETQY
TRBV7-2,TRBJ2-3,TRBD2,ASSENPGLAADTQY
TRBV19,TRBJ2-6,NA,ATKDRRSGANVLT
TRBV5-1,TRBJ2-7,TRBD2,ASSLEVAGGPMEQY
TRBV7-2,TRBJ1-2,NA,ASSLAEGRGFNYGYT
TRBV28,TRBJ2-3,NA,ASSLGFTDTQY
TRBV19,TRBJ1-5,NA,ASSRRGQPQH
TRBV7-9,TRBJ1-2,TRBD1,ASRTPAGTAPNYGYT
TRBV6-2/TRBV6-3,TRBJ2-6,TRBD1,ASSSRTGAGANVLT
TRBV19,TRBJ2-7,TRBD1,ASSIFRTGTYEQY
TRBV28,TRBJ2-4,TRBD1,ASSHQTGPNIQY
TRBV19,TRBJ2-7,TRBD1,ASSMTGGPYEQY
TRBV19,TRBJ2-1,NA,ASSGGQLSNEQF
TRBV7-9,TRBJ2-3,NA,ASSSIGDSGDTQY
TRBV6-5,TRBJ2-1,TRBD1,ASAPGQGTYNEQF
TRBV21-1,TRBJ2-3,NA,ASSKTTDTQY
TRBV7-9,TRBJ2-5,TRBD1,ASSLSSTGGFRETQY
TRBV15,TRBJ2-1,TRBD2,ATSRETSGRAKF
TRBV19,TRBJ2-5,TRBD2,ASSGPSGRAGETQY
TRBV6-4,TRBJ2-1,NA,ASSDGSYNEQF
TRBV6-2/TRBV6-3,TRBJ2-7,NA,ASSHVAWEQY
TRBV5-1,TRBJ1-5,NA,ASSVLGGQEPQH
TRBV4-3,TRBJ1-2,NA,ASSQVAGPASTYT
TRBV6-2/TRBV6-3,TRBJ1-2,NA,ASSWRGTIDGYT
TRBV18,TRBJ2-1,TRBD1,ASSPGGQGISQF
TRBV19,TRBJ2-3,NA,ASSSASGSTDTQY
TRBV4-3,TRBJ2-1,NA,ASSQESQRSSYNEQF
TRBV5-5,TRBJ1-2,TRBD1,ASSHMGTGSDHGGYT
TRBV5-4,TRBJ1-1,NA,ASSRRQAGNTEAF
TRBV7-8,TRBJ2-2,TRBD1,ASSFWGPTGANHTGELF
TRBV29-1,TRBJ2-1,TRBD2,SVEGGINEQF
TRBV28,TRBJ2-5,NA,ASSTRARLQETQY
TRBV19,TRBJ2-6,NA,ASSMEGGGANVLT
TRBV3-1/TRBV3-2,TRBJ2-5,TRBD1,ASSYYRGSMGQETQY
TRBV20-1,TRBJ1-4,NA,SAKGVAKLF
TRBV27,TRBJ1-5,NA,ASRTRGGRGNQPQH
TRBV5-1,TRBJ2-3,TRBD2,ASSLEAAGGSDTQY
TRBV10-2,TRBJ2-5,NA,ASSDGGSRETQY
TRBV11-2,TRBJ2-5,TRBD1,ASSQGQSETQY
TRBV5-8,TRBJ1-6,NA,ASSHQRRGSGSPLH
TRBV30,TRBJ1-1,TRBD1,AWSGGGLRTEAF